The 28 T cell receptor beta chains given below trace back to one sample, sequenced in a study of neurological immune-mediated disorders (dated by TCRdb to the late 2010s). Receptors were amplified or captured by 5' RACE. Data came from an Illumina HiSeq 2500. TCRdb itself trimmed the public reads at Q25 with fastp, ran MiXCR and retained productive beta chains. Rows matching on CDR3 protein sequence are summarized as one entry with the most common DNA and genes. The sample has around 20,000 distinct CDR3 sequences on record, 25% to 30% of them singletons. The ten largest clones represent about 33% of the sample. Sequences were obtained from PBMCs. The receptor source for this set is a man aged 50 or older with HTLV-1-associated myelopathy (HAM/TSP).

This clonotype has just a few counts. The chain employs TRBV2 and TRBJ2-7, with 9 bases fitting TRBD2. From germline, CDR1 is SNHLY and CDR2 FYNNEI. J was trimmed by 0 bases and V by 7 bases; bases with no gene match: 7. The CDR3 has 15 residues. CDR3: CASKIAGEPSYEQYF. As DNA, the CDR3 is TGTGCCAGCAAAATAGCGGGGGAACCCTCCTACGAGCAGTACTTC. The full variable domain, its missing parts supplied by reference TRBV2 and TRBJ2-7, is EPEVTQTPSHQVTQMGQEVILRCVPISNHLYFYWYRQILGQKVEFLVSFYNNEISEKSEIFDDQFSVERPDGSNFTLKIRSTKLEDSAMYFCASKIAGEPSYEQYFGPGTRLTVT.

There are a few counts of this clonotype. V is TRBV11-3 and J is TRBJ2-2; D might be TRBD2 (6 bases). This CDR3 has 14 amino acids. V was clipped by 6 bases and J by 3 bases, with 11 bases between them. Per germline, CDR1 SGHNT and CDR2 YENEEA. The CDR3 region is CASSAGFDTGELFF. The CDR3 DNA is TGTGCCAGCAGTGCGGGGTTTGACACCGGGGAGCTGTTTTTT.

This clonotype appeared a few times. The J gene is TRBJ2-6, the V gene TRBV9; 9 nucleotides line up with TRBD1. V gave up 7 bases and J gave up 2 bases; unmatched junction bases: 4. Germline V gene lookup returns CDR1 SGDLS and CDR2 YYNGEE. The CDR3 runs 15 residues. CDR3 amino acids: CASGGQGTGANVLTF. In nucleotides, the CDR3 is TGTGCCAGCGGGGGACAGGGTACTGGGGCCAACGTCCTGACTTTC.

Of note for this clonotype: One junction end does not reproduce the germline sequence, and a read error may be involved. This chain joins TRBV15 and TRBJ1-5; 9 positions match TRBD1. Germline V gene sequence: CDR1 LNHNV, CDR2 YYDKDF (reference sequence). CDR3 size: 17 residues. The CDR3 DNA sequence: TGTACCACCAGCAGTGACAGGGGGGAATATAGCAATCAGCCCCAGCATTTT. This encodes CTTSSDRGEYSNQPQHF.

CDR3 in amino acids: CSVGGGNTDTQYF. The CDR3 DNA reads TGCAGCGTTGGGGGAGGGAACACAGATACGCAGTATTTT. The J gene is TRBJ2-3, the V gene TRBV29-1; TRBD2 matches at 7 bases. The germline CDR1 and CDR2 sequences are SQVTM and ANQGSEA. This CDR3 is 13 amino acids long. V lost 4 bases, J lost 2 bases, and 3 bases stayed unmatched.

This clonotype turned up a few times. The chain uses TRBV5-1 and TRBJ1-6, with a possible D match to TRBD1 (5 bases). V was pared by 3 bases and J by 7 bases, with 14 bases between. From germline, CDR1 is SGHRS and CDR2 YFSETQ. This CDR3 is 15 amino acids long. Written as DNA, the CDR3 is TGCGCCAGCAGCTCCGGGACGGAGGCCAATTCACCCCTCCACTTT. This gives the protein CASSSGTEANSPLHF. The variable domain in full, completed from reference TRBV5-1 and TRBJ1-6, reads KAGVTQTPRYLIKTRGQQVTLSCSPISGHRSVSWYQQTPGQGLQFLFEYFSETQRNKGNFPGRFSGRQFSNSRSEMNVSTLELGDSALYLCASSSGTEANSPLHFGNGTRLTVT.

This clonotype has at least ten counts. The rearrangement joins TRBV28 to TRBJ2-3, with D perhaps matching TRBD1 (6 bases). The length of the CDR3 is 12 residues. Germline V gives CDR1 MDHEN, CDR2 SYDVKM. Trimming took 7 bases from V and 6 from J, leaving 11 bases between them. For the CDR3, the DNA is TGTGCCAGCAAGGGGGATGTGGATACGCAGTATTTT. It is translated as CASKGDVDTQYF.

V usage is TRBV7-2 and J usage is TRBJ2-7; maybe TRBD2 (7 bases). CDR1 SGHTA and CDR2 FQGNSA come from the germline V gene. Deletions cut 2 bases from V and 5 bases from J, with 16 bases between. This CDR3 has 15 amino acids. The chain's CDR3 is CASSLTRGARNEQYF. The CDR3 DNA follows: TGTGCCAGCAGCTTAACTCGGGGGGCGAGGAACGAGCAGTACTTC.

The rearrangement joins TRBV5-1 to TRBJ2-1; 14 bases agree with TRBD2. From germline, CDR1 is SGHRS and CDR2 YFSETQ. Trimming removed 3 bases from V and 9 bases from J; junction bases left unmatched: 5. The CDR3 sequence is 15 residues long. The CDR3, as DNA: TGCGCCAGCAGCTCCGGACTAGCGGGGGGTGGTGAGCAGTTCTTC. Translating it yields CASSSGLAGGGEQFF.

The J gene is TRBJ1-6, the V gene TRBV7-9, with TRBD1 matching 8 bases. This CDR3 has 14 amino acids. Trimming cost V 1 base and J 8 bases; bases outside gene matches: 1. CDR1 and CDR2 (germline): SEHNR, FQNEAQ (reference sequence). The CDR3 reads CASSLGQGYSPLHF. The CDR3 DNA sequence: TGTGCCAGCAGCTTAGGACAGGGGTATTCACCCCTCCACTTT.

For this clonotype: A read error may produce the germline difference seen at one junction end. The V and J genes are TRBV7-2 and TRBJ2-7; D might be TRBD2 (6 bases). Germline V lookup: CDR1 SGHTA, CDR2 FQGNSA. The CDR3 runs 12 residues. DNA of the CDR3: TGTGCCAGCAGTTTAGGGAGGCCGGAGCAGTACTTC. It codes for CASSLGRPEQYF.

This clonotype appeared a few times. This chain links TRBV29-1 with TRBJ2-3, with unresolved D. V was shortened by 3 bases and J by 0 bases, with 4 bases between the two germline ends. Germline assignment: CDR1 SQVTM and CDR2 ANQGSEA. This CDR3 spans 12 amino acids. CDR3 coding DNA: TGCAGCGTTGACCCCAGCACAGATACGCAGTATTTT. Translation gives CSVDPSTDTQYF.

This clonotype showed up just once. This rearrangement joins TRBV29-1 to TRBJ2-7; TRBD1 agrees at 11 bases. CDR1 SQVTM and CDR2 ANQGSEA come from the germline V gene. The CDR3 spans 15 residues. The ends lost 3 bases at V and 3 bases at J; junction bases unmatched: 7. The CDR3 sequence is CSVDFRTGGHYEQYF. For the CDR3, the DNA is TGCAGCGTTGATTTCAGGACAGGGGGCCACTACGAGCAGTACTTC.

CDR3 protein: CSARDLGADTQYF. CDR3 DNA: TGCAGTGCTAGAGATTTAGGGGCAGATACGCAGTATTTT. The chain links TRBV20-1 to TRBJ2-3; possible D gene TRBD1, 5 bases. The CDR3 totals 13 residues. The germline V and J ends were trimmed by 0 bases and 4 bases, with 8 bases remaining between them. Germline V lookup: CDR1 DFQATT, CDR2 SNEGSKA (reference sequence).

There are many counts of this clonotype. This chain joins TRBV29-1 and TRBJ2-7, with 9 bases lining up with TRBD1. Germline CDR1 SQVTM, CDR2 ANQGSEA. The V segment lost 6 bases and the J segment 3 bases; nucleotides outside the gene matches: 6. CDR3 length equals 13 residues. DNA for the CDR3: TGCAGCGTATCGGGACAGGGCGGCTACGAGCAGTACTTC. This gives the protein CSVSGQGGYEQYF.

By share of the sample, this clonotype is medium-sized. The CDR3 loop is CASSFLGAGTEAFF. The CDR3 nucleotides read TGCGCCAGCAGCTTTCTAGGCGCGGGGACTGAAGCTTTCTTT. This chain joins TRBV5-1 and TRBJ1-1; D ambiguous. This CDR3 has 14 residues. Germline V gene data show CDR1 as SGHRS and CDR2 as YFSETQ. Trimming left V 2 bases short and J 5 bases short, with 13 bases between.

This clonotype has at least ten counts. V and J are TRBV18 and TRBJ1-4, with D possibly being TRBD1 (6 bases). The CDR3 extends over 16 amino acids. V lost 2 bases and J 4 bases, leaving 14 bases between the germline ends. Per the germline V gene, CDR1 is KGHSH and CDR2 is LQKENI. CDR3 DNA: TGTGCCAGCTCACCAGCGGCGGGGGGCAGTAATGAAAAACTGTTTTTT. Translated, it gives CASSPAAGGSNEKLFF. The whole variable domain, filled in from reference TRBV18 and TRBJ1-4, reads NAGVMQNPRHLVRRRGQEARLRCSPMKGHSHVYWYRQLPEEGLKFMVYLQKENIIDESGMPKERFSAEFPKEGPSILRIQQVVRGDSAAYFCASSPAAGGSNEKLFFGSGTQLSVL.

This clonotype was picked up many times. The chain links TRBV29-1 to TRBJ2-2; tentative D call: TRBD2 (6 bases). The CDR3 has 16 residues. CDR1 and CDR2 from the germline V gene are SQVTM and ANQGSEA. The V and J ends lost 5 bases and 8 bases respectively, with 24 bases between them. The CDR3 is CSVSRGTGLLTGELFF. The CDR3 nucleotides read TGCAGCGTTTCTCGGGGGACCGGGCTCTTGACAGGGGAGCTGTTTTTT.

The genes are TRBV7-6 and TRBJ2-5, with D possibly called TRBD1 or TRBD2 (5 bases each). V lost 2 bases to trimming and J lost 4 bases, with 14 bases between them. The germline gives CDR1 SGHVS, CDR2 FNYEAQ. The CDR3 is made up of 15 amino acids. CDR3 sequence reads: CASSLWGGGRETQYF. The CDR3, as DNA: TGTGCCAGCAGCTTATGGGGTGGGGGACGAGAGACCCAGTACTTC.

This clonotype was picked up a small number of times. The chain employs TRBV20-1 and TRBJ1-3; 11 bases align to TRBD1. The CDR3 totals 14 residues. Trimming cost V 6 bases and J 10 bases; bases outside gene matches: 11. CDR1 is DFQATT, CDR2 SNEGSKA, per germline (reference sequence). The chain's CDR3 is CSAPGQGEGKTIYF. The CDR3 nucleotides read TGCAGTGCCCCGGGACAGGGGGAAGGGAAAACCATATATTTT.

This clonotype appeared a few times. The rearrangement links TRBV6-6 to TRBJ2-5, with 7 bases lining up with TRBD2. Germline loops: CDR1 MNHNY, CDR2 SVGAGI (reference sequence). The CDR3 has 13 amino acids. Trimming at V came to 2 bases and at J to 5 bases, leaving 2 bases not matched to a gene. CDR3 sequence (DNA): TGTGCCAGCAGTTACCAGGGAGGGGAGACCCAGTACTTC. The encoded protein is CASSYQGGETQYF.

This clonotype was counted many times. The rearrangement links TRBV6-5 to TRBJ1-3; tentatively, D is TRBD1 (5 bases). This CDR3 comprises 16 residues. Germline V CDR1 and CDR2: MNHEY, SVGAGI. V lost 7 bases to trimming and J lost 4 bases, with 20 bases between them. The CDR3 here is CASTLTPPGDGNTIYF. CDR3 in DNA: TGTGCCAGCACCCTAACACCTCCTGGGGACGGAAACACCATATATTTT.

The table lists this clonotype with many counts. The chain employs TRBV5-1 and TRBJ2-7; D gene ambiguous. V was shortened by 0 bases and J by 3 bases, with 7 bases between the two germline ends. Germline CDR1 and CDR2: SGHRS and YFSETQ. The CDR3 length is 13 residues. The CDR3 sequence is CASSLVGDYEQYF. For the CDR3, the DNA is TGCGCCAGCAGCTTGGTAGGTGACTACGAGCAGTACTTC.

In its sample, this clonotype was seen a few times. The rearrangement joins TRBV5-1 to TRBJ2-2, with 9 bases matching TRBD1. Germline V lookup: CDR1 SGHRS, CDR2 YFSETQ. The CDR3 has 16 residues. V lost 4 bases and J lost 1; bases outside the gene matches: 5. DNA for the CDR3: TGCGCCAGCAGCCAACAGGGGGCGGGGAACACCGGGGAGCTGTTTTTT. Translating it yields CASSQQGAGNTGELFF.

The J gene is TRBJ1-5, the V gene TRBV20-1, with D unresolved. Per the germline V gene, CDR1 is DFQATT and CDR2 is SNEGSKA (reference sequence). Trimming took off 0 bases at V and 3 bases at J, with 9 bases between the two ends. This CDR3 has 14 residues. The DNA of the CDR3 is TGCAGTGCTAGAGAAGGACGGATCAATCAGCCCCAGCATTTT. Protein product: CSAREGRINQPQHF.

Only a few counts were recorded for this clonotype. V and J are TRBV27 and TRBJ1-2; the match to TRBD1 covers 7 bases. The V gene end was trimmed by 3 bases and the J gene end by 4 bases; junction bases not matched to a gene: 8. Germline loops: CDR1 MNHEY, CDR2 SMNVEV (reference sequence). The CDR3 is 15 amino acids. Here the CDR3 reads CASSFSDREGYGYTF. The DNA for the CDR3 is TGTGCCAGCAGTTTTTCCGACAGGGAGGGCTATGGCTACACCTTC.

This clonotype was seen at least ten times. V gene TRBV12-3 or TRBV12-4 combines with J gene TRBJ1-4; unclear D gene. The CDR3 loop spans 15 amino acids. V was clipped by 3 bases and J by 5 bases, with 13 bases between them. The CDR3 bases are TGTGCCAGCAGTTTCACTCCCGGGAGCAATGAAAAACTGTTTTTT. It is translated as CASSFTPGSNEKLFF.

A few counts support this clonotype. V is TRBV6-5 and J is TRBJ1-4, with unresolved D. The CDR3 is 15 residues long. In germline, CDR1 is MNHEY, CDR2 SVGAGI. The V end was cut by 6 bases, the J end by 2 bases, with 13 bases between. In DNA form, the CDR3 reads TGTGCCAGCAGCACAAACGCCGCCACTAATGAAAAACTGTTTTTT. It codes for CASSTNAATNEKLFF.